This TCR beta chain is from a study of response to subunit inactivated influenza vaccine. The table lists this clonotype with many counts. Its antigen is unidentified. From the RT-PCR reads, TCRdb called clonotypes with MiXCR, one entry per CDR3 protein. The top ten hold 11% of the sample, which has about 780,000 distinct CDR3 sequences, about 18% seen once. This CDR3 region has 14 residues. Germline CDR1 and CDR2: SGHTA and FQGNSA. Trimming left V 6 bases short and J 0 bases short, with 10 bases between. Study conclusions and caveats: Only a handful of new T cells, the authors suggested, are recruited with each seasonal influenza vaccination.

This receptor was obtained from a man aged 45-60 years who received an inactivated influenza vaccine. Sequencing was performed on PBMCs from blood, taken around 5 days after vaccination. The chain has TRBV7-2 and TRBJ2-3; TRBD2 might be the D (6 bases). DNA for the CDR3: TGTGCCAGCAGTGGACTAATTAGCACAGATACGCAGTATTTT. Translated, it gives CASSGLISTDTQYF. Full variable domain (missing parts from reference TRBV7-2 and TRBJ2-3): GAGVSQSPSNKVTEKGKDVELRCDPISGHTALYWYRQSLGQGLEFLIYFQGNSAPDKSGLPSDRFSAERTGGSVSTLTIQRTQQEDSAVYLCASSGLISTDTQYFGPGTRLTVL.